The next 11 T cell receptor beta chains were all read from a single sample in a study of cytomegalovirus exposure and HLA in healthy donors. PCR primers comprised 60 Vbeta and 13 Jbeta primers. Sequenced by immunoSEQ multiplex PCR; TCRdb stores in-frame clones only, minus some. The sample has about 200,000 clones; over 65% are singletons. The sequenced sample consisted of PBMCs. Every receptor here comes from a woman aged 25 to 39 in good health and CMV-seronegative.

This rearrangement joins TRBV7-2 to TRBJ2-7; D remains ambiguous. The germline gives CDR1 SGHTA, CDR2 FQGNSA. Trimming removed 4 bases at V and 4 bases at J, with 17 bases between. This CDR3 has 15 residues. CDR3 loop: CASSSPSPGRYEQYF. CDR3 DNA: TGTGCCAGCAGCTCGCCAAGCCCCGGTCGGTACGAGCAGTACTTC.

This clone was detected once. The genes are TRBV6-6 and TRBJ1-2; the match to TRBD1 covers 12 bases. Germline V gene lookup returns CDR1 MNHNY and CDR2 SVGAGI (reference sequence). This CDR3 comprises 15 residues. J was trimmed by 7 bases and V by 7 bases; bases with no gene match: 10. The CDR3 nucleotides read TGTGCCAGCACCTCCGGGACAGGGGGCAGTTTTGGCTACACCTTC. Translating it yields CASTSGTGGSFGYTF.

The chain links TRBV5-1 to TRBJ2-1; TRBD2 aligns across 11 bases. The CDR3 loop spans 15 amino acids. V was pared by 4 bases and J by 5 bases, with 5 bases of the junction left unmatched. The germline CDR1 and CDR2 sequences are SGHRS and YFSETQ. CDR3: CASSPLAGGDNEQFF. The CDR3 DNA reads TGCGCCAGCAGCCCTCTAGCGGGGGGCGACAATGAGCAGTTCTTC. The full variable domain, in which reference TRBV5-1 and TRBJ2-1 provide the parts outside the CDR3, is KAGVTQTPRYLIKTRGQQVTLSCSPISGHRSVSWYQQTPGQGLQFLFEYFSETQRNKGNFPGRFSGRQFSNSRSEMNVSTLELGDSALYLCASSPLAGGDNEQFFGPGTRLTVL.

In its sample, this clone was seen once. In nucleotides, the CDR3 is TGTGCCAGCAGCATAGGACAGGGGTCCTCTAACTATGGCTACACCTTC. It codes for CASSIGQGSSNYGYTF. V and J are TRBV7-9 and TRBJ1-2, with 9 bases matching TRBD1. Germline V gene data show CDR1 as SEHNR and CDR2 as FQNEAQ (reference sequence). V dropped 5 bases and J dropped 0; count of bases not matched to a gene: 7. CDR3 length: 16 amino acids.

The J gene is TRBJ2-3, the V gene TRBV30, with 7 bases that match TRBD2. V lost 3 bases, J lost 4 bases, and 16 bases stayed unmatched. This CDR3 region has 17 residues. Germline values: CDR1 GTSNPN, CDR2 SVGIG (reference sequence). In DNA form, the CDR3 reads TGTGCCTGGAGGCTTGGAGCGGGACCACCTTGGGCAGATACGCAGTATTTT. Translated, it gives CAWRLGAGPPWADTQYF.

The chain employs TRBV6-5 and TRBJ2-1; D uncertain. CDR3 length: 15 amino acids. The germline V and J ends were trimmed by 6 bases and 0 bases, with 12 bases remaining between them. The germline CDR1 and CDR2 sequences are MNHEY and SVGAGI. This CDR3 reads CASRTTQSSYNEQFF. CDR3 DNA sequence: TGTGCCAGCAGAACCACACAGAGCTCCTACAATGAGCAGTTCTTC.

The chain couples TRBV5-8 to TRBJ1-2; possible D gene TRBD1, 6 bases. In germline, CDR1 is SGHTS, CDR2 YDEGEE. The V gene lost 3 bases and the J gene lost 2 bases, with 11 bases spanning the gap. The CDR3 consists of 14 residues. This CDR3 is CASSSLDRNYGYTF. CDR3 coding DNA: TGTGCCAGCAGCTCCCTGGACAGAAACTATGGCTACACCTTC.

This clone occurred a few times. CDR3: CASRAVAGYNEQFF. The CDR3 DNA sequence: TGTGCCAGCAGGGCTGTAGCGGGATACAATGAGCAGTTCTTC. The genes are TRBV28 and TRBJ2-1; TRBD2 agrees at 8 bases. With 6 bases clipped from V and 4 bases from J, the junction kept 5 bases outside the gene matches. CDR1 and CDR2 (germline): MDHEN, SYDVKM. CDR3 length: 14 amino acids. The variable domain in full, completed from reference TRBV28 and TRBJ2-1, reads DVKVTQSSRYLVKRTGEKVFLECVQDMDHENMFWYRQDPGLGLRLIYFSYDVKMKEKGDIPEGYSVSREKKERFSLILESASTNQTSMYLCASRAVAGYNEQFFGPGTRLTVL.

The chain combines TRBV6-6 with TRBJ1-1; 8 positions agree with TRBD1. With 6 bases clipped from V and 3 bases from J, the junction kept 9 bases outside the gene matches. This CDR3 spans 15 amino acids. Germline V CDR1 and CDR2: MNHNY, SVGAGI (reference sequence). The CDR3 DNA reads TGTGCCAGCAGCTATCCCAGGGGGCGAGACACTGAAGCTTTCTTT. This encodes CASSYPRGRDTEAFF.

The sample holds one count of this clone. This rearrangement joins TRBV5-1 to TRBJ2-5, with TRBD2 matching 12 bases. After removal of 0 bases from V and 4 bases from J, the junction contained 7 bases not matched to a gene. The CDR3 loop spans 17 amino acids. Germline loops: CDR1 SGHRS, CDR2 YFSETQ. The CDR3 DNA follows: TGCGCCAGCAGCTTGGCGGCTAGCGGGGGGGCCGCAGAGACCCAGTACTTC. Its translation is CASSLAASGGAAETQYF.

This clone has a handful of counts. V is TRBV6-5 and J is TRBJ1-1; D possibly corresponds to TRBD1 (6 bases). CDR1 and CDR2 from the germline V gene are MNHEY and SVGAGI. Trimming removed 1 base at V and 10 bases at J, with 10 bases between. The CDR3 is 12 amino acids. The CDR3 sequence: CASSYLQGTAFF. CDR3 DNA: TGTGCCAGCAGTTACTTGCAGGGGACAGCTTTCTTT.